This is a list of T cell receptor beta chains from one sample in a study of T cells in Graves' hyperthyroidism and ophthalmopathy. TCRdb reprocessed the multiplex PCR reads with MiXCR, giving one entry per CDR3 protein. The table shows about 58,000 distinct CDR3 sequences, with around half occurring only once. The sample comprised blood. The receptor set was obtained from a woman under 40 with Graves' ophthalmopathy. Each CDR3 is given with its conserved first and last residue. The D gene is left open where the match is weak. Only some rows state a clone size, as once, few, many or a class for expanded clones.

CASSPSLRGLESYEQYF	TGTGCCAGCAGTCCTTCTCTCAGGGGCCTTGAATCCTACGAGCAGTACTTC	TRBV28	TRBJ2-7	many	-
CASSLRLLSGANVLTF	TGTGCCAGCAGTTTGAGACTGCTCTCTGGGGCCAACGTCCTGACTTTC	TRBV27	TRBJ2-6	many	-
CASSRELYYGYTF	TGTGCCAGCAGCCGGGAATTATACTATGGCTACACCTTC	TRBV4-2	TRBJ1-2	many	-
CASSQQGMSGYTF	TGTGCCAGCAGTCAACAGGGGATGAGTGGCTACACCTTC	TRBV3-1	TRBJ1-2	many	TRBD1
CASSFRQGVGGNTIYF	TGTGCCAGCAGCTTCCGACAGGGGGTCGGCGGAAACACCATATATTTT	TRBV5-6	TRBJ1-3	-	TRBD1
CASSAVGRRVGYGYTF	TGTGCCAGCAGCGCCGTCGGTAGGCGGGTGGGCTATGGCTACACCTTC	TRBV9	TRBJ1-2	-	-
CASSAPGSRRDTQYF	TGCGCCAGCAGTGCCCCCGGGAGTCGCCGAGATACGCAGTATTTT	TRBV10-1	TRBJ2-3	many	-
CSSDGRAAESYEQYF	TGCAGCAGTGACGGTAGGGCAGCGGAGTCCTACGAGCAGTACTTC	TRBV29-1	TRBJ2-7	-	-
CSANKQGTEAFF	TGCAGTGCTAATAAACAGGGCACTGAAGCTTTCTTT	TRBV20-1	TRBJ1-1	many	-
CASSLAGTGDETQYF	TGCGCCAGCAGCTTGGCAGGGACAGGGGATGAGACCCAGTACTTC	TRBV5-1	TRBJ2-5	many	TRBD1
CASSFFLFGLAGRSNEQFF	TGTGCCAGCAGCTTTTTCTTATTTGGATTGGCGGGAAGAAGTAATGAGCAGTTCTTC	TRBV5-4	TRBJ2-1	many	-
CSSKTRRGATMANEKLFF	TGCAGTTCCAAGACCCGTCGCGGGGCAACTATGGCTAATGAAAAACTGTTTTTT	TRBV20-1	TRBJ1-4	-	-
CASSVGSVSSYEQYF	TGTGCCAGCAGCGTGGGCTCTGTCAGCTCCTACGAGCAGTACTTC	TRBV9	TRBJ2-7	many	-
CASSLGSLAGGTDTQYF	TGTGCCAGCAGCTTAGGTTCACTAGCGGGAGGGACAGATACGCAGTATTTT	TRBV7-9	TRBJ2-3	many	TRBD2
CASSSTGGGSPLHF	TGTGCCAGCAGTTCAACAGGGGGCGGATCACCCCTCCACTTT	TRBV2	TRBJ1-6	medium-sized	TRBD1
CATSDPTGSSYNEQFF	TGTGCCACCAGTGATCCGACAGGGAGCTCCTACAATGAGCAGTTCTTC	TRBV24-1	TRBJ2-1	many	TRBD1
CRARAGWTDTQYF	TGCAGAGCACGAGCGGGGTGGACAGATACGCAGTATTTT	TRBV29-1	TRBJ2-3	once	TRBD2
CASSQLLGLGYEQYF	TGTGCCAGCAGCCAATTGTTAGGGTTGGGGTACGAGCAGTACTTC	TRBV4-2	TRBJ2-7	many	-
CASSLQGPDTQYF	TGTGCCAGCAGCTTACAGGGACCAGATACGCAGTATTTT	TRBV7-3	TRBJ2-3	many	-
CASSLGDNEQYF	TGTGCCAGCAGCTTGGGGGACAACGAGCAGTACTTC	TRBV7-6	TRBJ2-7	-	-
CSALRLAGGTSGANVLTF	TGCAGTGCTTTAAGACTAGCGGGAGGGACCTCTGGGGCCAACGTCCTGACTTTC	TRBV20-1	TRBJ2-6	-	TRBD2
CATSASGGIGTQYF	TGTGCCACCAGCGCCAGCGGCGGGATAGGTACGCAGTATTTT	TRBV15	TRBJ2-3	many	-
CASSPRSTSGISSTDTQYF	TGTGCCAGCAGCCCTAGATCGACTAGCGGGATCTCTAGCACAGATACGCAGTATTTT	TRBV7-3	TRBJ2-3	-	TRBD2
CVSGDRENSPLHF	TGTGTCAGCGGGGACAGGGAGAATTCACCCCTCCACTTT	TRBV6-2/TRBV6-3	TRBJ1-6	many	TRBD1
CASSRRTSGREQTQYF	TGTGCCAGCAGCAGACGGACTAGCGGGAGAGAGCAGACCCAGTACTTC	TRBV7-2	TRBJ2-5	medium-sized	TRBD2
CASSLALSGYQETQYF	TGTGCCAGCAGCTTAGCTCTATCAGGGTACCAAGAGACCCAGTACTTC	TRBV7-9	TRBJ2-5	many	-
CASMAGVGAYEQYF	TGTGCCAGCATGGCGGGAGTAGGGGCCTACGAGCAGTACTTC	TRBV27	TRBJ2-7	few	TRBD2
CASSYPRDGGQDTQYF	TGTGCCAGCAGTTACCCCCGGGACGGGGGGCAAGATACGCAGTATTTT	TRBV6-5	TRBJ2-3	many	-
CASSPRTPQYF	TGTGCCAGCAGTCCGAGGACTCCCCAGTACTTC	TRBV28	TRBJ2-7	many	-